These 2 T cell receptor beta chains were all obtained from the same sample, sequenced in a study of T-cell reconstitution after alpha-beta-depleted transplantation in children. Preparation of the TCRbeta library used unique molecular identifiers. Via MiXCR, TCRdb re-called the PCR reads, giving one row per CDR3 protein. The repertoire holds 140,000 or so distinct CDR3 sequences, 8% to 10% seen once, with 15% to 20% in the top ten. Here the sequenced sample was PBMCs, mostly from graft donor cells, taken 180 days after TCRalphabeta/CD19-depleted stem cell transplant. All receptors derive from a female patient younger than 10 who had a stem cell transplant for congenital amegakaryocytic thrombocytopenia, so the T cells may come from the graft donor.

The V call is TRBV6-5, the J call TRBJ1-1; D call uncertain. Germline loops: CDR1 MNHEY, CDR2 SVGAGI. The CDR3 spans 13 residues. V lost 3 bases and J lost 0, with 5 bases in between. This CDR3 reads CASSYDLNTEAFF. DNA for the CDR3: TGTGCCAGCAGTTATGACCTGAACACTGAAGCTTTCTTT.

As concerns this clonotype: This may arise from a read error, as a much more abundant clone is one base away. The rearrangement joins TRBV20-1 to TRBJ1-6; D ambiguous. V was pared by 5 bases and J by 4 bases, with 9 bases between. The CDR3 runs 13 residues. The germline CDR1 and CDR2 sequences are DFQATT and SNEGSKA (reference sequence). For the CDR3, the DNA is TGCAGTGCTCTTCCCTGGTATAATTCACCCCTCCACTTT. This gives the protein CSALPWYNSPLHF.